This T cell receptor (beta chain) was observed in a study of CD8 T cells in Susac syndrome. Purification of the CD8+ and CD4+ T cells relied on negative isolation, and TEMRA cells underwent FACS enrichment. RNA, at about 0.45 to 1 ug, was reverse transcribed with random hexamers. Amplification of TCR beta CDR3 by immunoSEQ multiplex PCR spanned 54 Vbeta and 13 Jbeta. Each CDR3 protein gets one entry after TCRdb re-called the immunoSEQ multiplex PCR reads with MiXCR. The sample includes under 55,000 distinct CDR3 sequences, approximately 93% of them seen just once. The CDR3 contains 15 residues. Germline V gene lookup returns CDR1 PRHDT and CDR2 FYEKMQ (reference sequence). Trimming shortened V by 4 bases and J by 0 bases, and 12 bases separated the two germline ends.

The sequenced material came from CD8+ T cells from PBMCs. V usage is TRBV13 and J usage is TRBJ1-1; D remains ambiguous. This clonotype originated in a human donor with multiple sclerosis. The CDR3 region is CASSSRKAMNTEAFF. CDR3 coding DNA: TGTGCCAGCAGCTCTAGGAAGGCTATGAACACTGAAGCTTTCTTT.